Here is one T cell receptor beta chain with its context. Its matching antigen is unknown. The data originate from a study of blood T cells in healthy people across ages. Whole-study results and caveats: Researchers said unsorted PBMCs prevented a conclusive naive versus antigen-experienced comparison. The recorded TCR beta diversity per million T cells decreased in a roughly linear manner with age.

CDR1 is SEHNR, CDR2 FQNEAQ, per germline (reference sequence). The CDR3 covers 14 residues. V shed 1 base and J shed 7 bases, with 13 bases lying between them. PBMCs were isolated at a quantity of at least 6 million per sample. Primers used in a second PCR of roughly 6 to 12 cycles were a sample-barcoded 5' primer and a J-beta primer mix. Every cDNA molecule bore a tag from a template-switch adaptor containing 12 random nucleotides. TCRdb re-called the 5' RACE reads through MiXCR, storing one row per CDR3 protein. The sample holds some 900,000 distinct CDR3 sequences, 25% to 30% seen once. The sample comprised blood. The rearrangement uses TRBV7-9 and TRBJ1-1; D call uncertain. The clonotype comes from a woman at least 80 years old in good health. CDR3 amino acids: CASSLGPSYSEAFF. The CDR3 DNA reads TGTGCCAGCAGCTTAGGCCCCAGCTACAGTGAAGCTTTCTTT.